The next 30 T cell receptor beta chains were all read from a single sample in a study of blood T cell repertoires in COVID-19. The protocol was immunoSEQ multiplex PCR, while the TCRdb copy is restricted to in-frame clones and leaves out a portion. The table lists some 350,000 clones, more than 75% of them singletons. Sequencing was carried out using PBMCs or T cells enriched from blood (not recorded which). The receptors were sampled from a woman younger than 45 who had recovered from COVID-19.

This chain connects TRBV6-1 to TRBJ2-5; D may be TRBD1 (5 bases). Trimming shortened V by 1 base and J by 0 bases, and 15 bases separated the two germline ends. In germline, CDR1 is MNHNS, CDR2 SASEGT. This CDR3 is built from 17 residues. The CDR3 bases are TGTGCCAGCAGTGAAGGTACAGGTCAATGGTACCAAGAGACCCAGTACTTC. It codes for CASSEGTGQWYQETQYF.

This clone has only one observation. The chain joins TRBV10-3 to TRBJ1-6; 9 nucleotides align to TRBD1. Trimming removed 7 bases from V and 8 bases from J; junction bases left unmatched: 9. The CDR3 sequence is 15 residues long. Germline V gene sequence: CDR1 ENHRY, CDR2 SYGVKD. The CDR3 region has the DNA TGTGCCATCAAGCCGACAGGGGGTTCGGATTCACCCCTCCACTTT. Its translation: CAIKPTGGSDSPLHF.

V is TRBV9 and J is TRBJ2-7; 7 bases match TRBD1. The length of the CDR3 is 15 residues. V gave up 0 bases and J gave up 5 bases; unmatched junction bases: 8. Germline V gene sequence: CDR1 SGDLS, CDR2 YYNGEE. CDR3 DNA: TGTGCCAGCAGCGTAGGCGACAGGGCGGTAAACGAGCAGTACTTC. Translating gives CASSVGDRAVNEQYF.

This clone has only one observation. The J gene is TRBJ2-5, the V gene TRBV7-6; TRBD2 agrees at 14 bases. Germline trimming cut 3 bases from V and 3 bases from J; bases unmatched to any gene: 0. The CDR3 is 15 amino acids. Germline loops: CDR1 SGHVS, CDR2 FNYEAQ. CDR3 bases: TGTGCCAGCAGCTTGGGACTAGCGGGAGAAGAGACCCAGTACTTC. Protein: CASSLGLAGEETQYF.

J is TRBJ2-7 and V is TRBV21-1; the tabulated D call, TRBD2, remains unverified against the DNA. TRBV21-1 is recorded as a pseudogene. This CDR3 is 19 amino acids long. The CDR3 DNA reads TGTGCCAGCAGCAAAGGTGTGACTAGCGTCAAGGGCGGGATATACGAGCAGTACTTC. This sequence encodes CASSKGVTSVKGGIYEQYF.

This clone was seen more than once but under ten times. The genes are TRBV19 and TRBJ1-2; TRBD1 is a possible D gene (6 bases). Trimming pared 5 bases from V and 4 bases from J, leaving 17 bases between. Germline V gene data show CDR1 as LNHDA and CDR2 as SQIVND (reference sequence). CDR3 size: 15 residues. CDR3 protein: CASSLTSDRLYGYTF. The DNA for the CDR3 is TGTGCCAGTAGTTTAACTTCGGACAGACTCTATGGCTACACCTTC.

The genes are TRBV27 and TRBJ2-1; 7 bases are shared with TRBD1. V dropped 3 bases and J dropped 3; count of bases not matched to a gene: 5. CDR3 length: 15 amino acids. The germline V gene has CDR1 MNHEY and CDR2 SMNVEV (reference sequence). The CDR3 region is CASSFRDRNYNEQFF. CDR3 DNA sequence: TGTGCCAGCAGTTTCCGGGACAGAAACTACAATGAGCAGTTCTTC.

This sequence joins TRBV4-1 and TRBJ1-5; no firm D call. This CDR3 spans 15 amino acids. Germline lookup yields CDR1 MGHRA and CDR2 YSYEKL. Deletions cut 0 bases from V and 2 bases from J, with 8 bases between. As DNA, the CDR3 is TGCGCCAGCAGCCAAGATTTATATGGCAATCAGCCCCAGCATTTT. This codes for CASSQDLYGNQPQHF.

The chain couples TRBV29-1 to TRBJ1-1; perhaps TRBD1 as D (6 bases). Germline CDR1 is SQVTM and CDR2 is ANQGSEA. The CDR3 covers 15 residues. V dropped 5 bases and J dropped 4 bases, with 20 bases sitting between them. The CDR3 DNA sequence: TGCAGCGTTCTACGTGGCAGGGGATCGGCCACTGAAGCTTTCTTT. Amino acids: CSVLRGRGSATEAFF.

This rearrangement joins TRBV27 to TRBJ2-7; TRBD2 matches at 11 bases. V lost 5 bases to trimming and J lost 3 bases; unmatched junction nucleotides: 6. The CDR3 runs 15 residues. From germline, CDR1 is MNHEY and CDR2 SMNVEV (reference sequence). The DNA for the CDR3 is TGTGCCAGCAGTCATGGGACTAGCGGTTACTACGAGCAGTACTTC. This translates into CASSHGTSGYYEQYF.

This sequence joins TRBV5-4 and TRBJ1-1, with TRBD1 matching over 8 bases. CDR3 length equals 15 residues. Germline CDR1 is SGHNT and CDR2 is YYREEE (reference sequence). Germline trimming cut 6 bases from V and 1 base from J; bases unmatched to any gene: 8. The CDR3 DNA sequence: TGTGCCAGCATCGTGGACAGGGCCCCGAACACTGAAGCTTTCTTT. Its protein product is CASIVDRAPNTEAFF.

The chain combines TRBV29-1 with TRBJ1-1; unclear D gene. Trimming pared 5 bases from V and 10 bases from J, leaving 20 bases between. The CDR3 extends over 13 amino acids. CDR1 and CDR2 (germline): SQVTM, ANQGSEA. CDR3 DNA: TGCAGCGTTTGGCTGCTTGCACCCGGCGGAGCTTTCTTT. As protein: CSVWLLAPGGAFF.

The chain carries TRBV27 and TRBJ2-2; 7 bases match TRBD2. The V segment lost 5 bases and the J segment 7 bases; nucleotides outside the gene matches: 13. Looked up from germline, CDR1 is MNHEY and CDR2 is SMNVEV (reference sequence). The CDR3 is made up of 16 amino acids. CDR3 nucleotides: TGTGCCAGCAGTCGCCGAGGACTAGTGTGGGGCGGGGAGCTGTTTTTT. This codes for CASSRRGLVWGGELFF.

This chain links TRBV20-1 with TRBJ2-1; D gene ambiguous. Trimming removed 3 bases from V and 7 bases from J, with 7 bases in between. The CDR3 spans 11 residues. Germline V gives CDR1 DFQATT, CDR2 SNEGSKA (reference sequence). The CDR3 loop is CSASWQNEQFF. The CDR3 DNA reads TGCAGTGCTAGTTGGCAAAATGAGCAGTTCTTC.

This chain links TRBV4-1 with TRBJ1-2; D is perhaps TRBD1 (6 bases). V lost 3 bases and J lost 1, with 15 bases in between. CDR3 length: 16 amino acids. Germline V CDR1 and CDR2: MGHRA, YSYEKL. The CDR3 DNA sequence: TGCGCCAGCAGCCAGGGATTTGGACAGTTTAACTATGGCTACACCTTC. Its translation is CASSQGFGQFNYGYTF.

V usage is TRBV29-1 and J usage is TRBJ1-2; TRBD1 aligns across 7 bases. Unmatched junction bases numbered 5, after V lost 5 bases and J lost 2 bases. The CDR3 consists of 13 residues. Germline-derived CDR1 and CDR2 are SQVTM and ANQGSEA. DNA of the CDR3: TGCAGCGTTACAGGACAGGTGAACTATGGCTACACCTTC. It translates to CSVTGQVNYGYTF. The full variable domain, with the rest looked up from reference TRBV29-1 and TRBJ1-2, is SAVISQKPSRDICQRGTSLTIQCQVDSQVTMMFWYRQQPGQSLTLIATANQGSEATYESGFVIDKFPISRPNLTFSTLTVSNMSPEDSSIYLCSVTGQVNYGYTFGSGTRLTVV.

The CDR3 region is CSVGGGGHQETQYF. As DNA, the CDR3 is TGCAGCGTCGGAGGCGGGGGGCACCAAGAGACCCAGTACTTC. This chain uses TRBV29-1 with TRBJ2-5; TRBD2 aligns across 8 bases. V was clipped by 6 bases and J by 0 bases; unmatched bases: 6. The CDR3 spans 14 residues. CDR1 and CDR2 (germline): SQVTM, ANQGSEA.

The chain carries TRBV30 and TRBJ2-1, with TRBD1 matching over 11 bases. The germline CDR1 and CDR2 sequences are GTSNPN and SVGIG (reference sequence). This CDR3 has 17 amino acids. With 0 bases clipped from V and 2 bases from J, the junction kept 6 bases outside the gene matches. CDR3: CAWSVLGTGGTYNEQFF. CDR3 coding DNA: TGTGCCTGGAGTGTACTGGGGACAGGGGGGACCTACAATGAGCAGTTCTTC.

The CDR3 loop reads CASTKFRQDVGYEQYF. CDR3 sequence (DNA): TGTGCCAGCACCAAATTCAGACAGGACGTTGGCTACGAGCAGTACTTC. The gene calls are TRBV28 and TRBJ2-7, with a possible D match to TRBD1 (6 bases). The CDR3 has 16 amino acids. Deletions cut 7 bases from V and 3 bases from J, with 22 bases between. Germline V gives CDR1 MDHEN, CDR2 SYDVKM.

The DNA of the CDR3 is TGTGCCAGCACATTGGGCAGGTCCGATCAGCCCCAGCATTTT. It encodes CASTLGRSDQPQHF. V usage is TRBV5-8 and J usage is TRBJ1-5; D call uncertain. This CDR3 spans 14 amino acids. Germline values: CDR1 SGHTS, CDR2 YDEGEE. V lost 6 bases and J lost 5, with 15 bases in between.

This clone was found once. The rearrangement links TRBV4-2 to TRBJ1-2; 11 nucleotides align to TRBD1. Germline V lookup: CDR1 LGHNA, CDR2 YNFKEQ. V was pared by 4 bases and J by 8 bases, with 9 bases of the junction left unmatched. There are 15 residues in the CDR3. The CDR3 nucleotides are TGTGCCAGCAGCCCCTGGACAGGGGGCAATAAGGGCTACACCTTC. Protein: CASSPWTGGNKGYTF.

As regards this clone: The sample carries other DNA sequences with the same CDR3. This chain connects TRBV5-6 to TRBJ2-7, with 9 positions matching TRBD1. The J segment lost 4 bases and the V segment lost 0 bases, leaving 2 bases of the junction unmatched. The germline gives CDR1 SGHDT, CDR2 YYEEEE. There are 14 residues in the CDR3. The CDR3 DNA is TGTGCCAGCAGCTTGGGGGGACAGGGTTACGAGCAGTACTTC. It codes for CASSLGGQGYEQYF.

This rearrangement joins TRBV7-2 to TRBJ2-7; 15 bases fit TRBD2. From germline, CDR1 is SGHTA and CDR2 FQGNSA. The CDR3 consists of 15 residues. V dropped 7 bases and J dropped 7; count of bases not matched to a gene: 8. CDR3 sequence: CASTPRTSGRGEQYF. DNA of the CDR3: TGTGCCAGCACCCCACGGACTAGCGGGAGGGGGGAGCAGTACTTC.

The chain links TRBV18 to TRBJ1-5, with D unresolved. The CDR3 length is 15 residues. Per the germline V gene, CDR1 is KGHSH and CDR2 is LQKENI. The V end was cut by 3 bases, the J end by 4 bases, with 13 bases between. CDR3 sequence reads: CASSPSGSSNQPQHF. The CDR3 nucleotides read TGTGCCAGCTCACCTTCAGGCAGCTCAAATCAGCCCCAGCATTTT.

The chain links TRBV2 to TRBJ2-1; D is possibly TRBD2 (5 bases). In germline, CDR1 is SNHLY, CDR2 FYNNEI. Between the trimmed V and J ends, which lost 9 bases and 6 bases, there was a span of 12 bases. This CDR3 is built from 12 residues. The CDR3 here is CASTDFFNEQFF. The CDR3 DNA reads TGTGCCAGTACGGACTTTTTCAATGAGCAGTTCTTC.

The rearrangement joins TRBV9 to TRBJ1-6, with a weak D call TRBD1 (6 bases). CDR1 and CDR2 (germline): SGDLS, YYNGEE. This CDR3 is built from 15 residues. Trimming shortened V by 3 bases and J by 5 bases, and 12 bases separated the two germline ends. In DNA form, the CDR3 reads TGTGCCAGCAGCGAACAGGGATCCGATAATTCACCCCTCCACTTT. Translating gives CASSEQGSDNSPLHF.

This clone appeared a single time. The V and J genes are TRBV21-1 and TRBJ1-4; TRBD1, the table's D call, lacks a check against the DNA. TRBV21-1 is a pseudogene locus. This CDR3 has 17 amino acids. In nucleotides, the CDR3 is TGTGCCAGCAGCAAAGAAAACAGGGGGCTGACTAATGAAAAACTGTTTTTT. This sequence encodes CASSKENRGLTNEKLFF.

This clone was picked up a small number of times. V and J are TRBV7-8 and TRBJ2-5; maybe TRBD2 (6 bases). This CDR3 comprises 14 residues. Trimming took 6 bases from V and 5 from J, leaving 16 bases between them. Germline CDR1 SGHVS, CDR2 FQNEAQ. CDR3 bases: TGTGCCAGCAGGGCATGGGGGGTGGAGGAGACCCAGTACTTC. Protein sequence: CASRAWGVEETQYF.

The chain is built from TRBV9 and TRBJ2-6; possibly TRBD2 for D (6 bases). CDR1 is SGDLS and CDR2 is YYNGEE in the germline V gene. CDR3 length: 17 amino acids. V lost 2 bases to trimming and J lost 0 bases, with 12 bases between them. The CDR3 loop reads CASSVAGLSSGANVLTF. CDR3 in DNA: TGTGCCAGCAGCGTCGCGGGGTTAAGCTCTGGGGCCAACGTCCTGACTTTC.

This clone showed up just a few times. V and J are TRBV4-2 and TRBJ2-2; a possible D gene is TRBD2 (6 bases). The CDR3 has 15 amino acids. Trimming took off 0 bases at V and 4 bases at J, with 9 bases between the two ends. CDR1 is LGHNA, CDR2 YNFKEQ, per germline. As DNA, the CDR3 is TGTGCCAGCAGCCAAGAGGGGGGAGCCACCGGGGAGCTGTTTTTT. This gives the protein CASSQEGGATGELFF.